This T cell receptor (beta chain) was sequenced during a study of blood T cell repertoires in COVID-19. V dropped 4 bases and J dropped 8; count of bases not matched to a gene: 9. The CDR3 consists of 14 residues. Germline CDR1 SGHTA, CDR2 FQGNSA. TCRdb's table, derived via immunoSEQ multiplex PCR, lists solely in-frame clones and lacks some. The repertoire has 150,000 to 200,000 clones, about 88% of them found once; the top ten carry about 3%. The clonotype was recovered from a middle-aged man with active or convalescent COVID-19. The chain carries TRBV7-2 and TRBJ2-3, with 7 positions matching TRBD2. Specimen: peripheral blood. The CDR3 sequence: CASSSTGGTGTQYF. The CDR3 DNA follows: TGTGCCAGCAGCTCAACCGGGGGGACGGGTACGCAGTATTTT.